The 16 T cell receptor beta chains in this list originate from one sample, sequenced in a study of OX40 agonist ivuxolimab in advanced cancers. The data were produced by immunoSEQ multiplex PCR, yet TCRdb's version contains in-frame clones alone and is incomplete. The repertoire includes about 51,000 clones, approximately 83% of them detected once, and less than 4% sits in the top ten. The sample here was CD4+ or CD8+ T cells sorted from blood, taken in a trial of the OX40 agonist ivuxolimab. The receptors stem from an adult with an advanced solid tumor such as melanoma, head and neck, liver or kidney cancer.

V gene TRBV5-6 combines with J gene TRBJ2-7, with 7 bases identical to TRBD1. This CDR3 is 14 amino acids long. With V trimmed by 5 bases and J by 6 bases, 11 bases remained unmatched. Germline V gene data show CDR1 as SGHDT and CDR2 as YYEEEE. The CDR3 region is CASRRDSVLSEQYF. DNA for the CDR3: TGTGCCAGCAGACGGGACAGTGTACTCTCCGAGCAGTACTTC.

CDR3 in amino acids: CASRRQANTEAFF. In DNA form, the CDR3 reads TGTGCCAGCAGGCGACAGGCGAACACTGAAGCTTTCTTT. The chain is built from TRBV7-2 and TRBJ1-1; the D gene is possibly TRBD1 (6 bases). Germline V CDR1 and CDR2: SGHTA, FQGNSA. CDR3 size: 13 residues. V was trimmed by 6 bases and J by 1 base, leaving 9 bases between them.

The chain employs TRBV14 and TRBJ1-4; no reliable D call. V lost 0 bases and J 7 bases, leaving 18 bases between the germline ends. The CDR3 covers 17 residues. The germline CDR1 and CDR2 sequences are SGHDN and FVKESK. The CDR3 is CASSQESVGKGREKLFF. The DNA of the CDR3 is TGTGCCAGCAGCCAAGAATCGGTAGGGAAAGGGCGTGAAAAACTGTTTTTT.

V is TRBV5-4 and J is TRBJ1-2; the D gene is possibly TRBD1 (6 bases). Germline CDR1 is SGHNT and CDR2 is YYREEE (reference sequence). V lost 3 bases and J lost 8, with 17 bases in between. This CDR3 contains 14 residues. CDR3 region: CASSSRDTLGGYTF. The CDR3 DNA sequence: TGTGCCAGCAGCTCGAGGGACACCCTAGGGGGCTACACCTTC. The variable domain in full, with the rest retrieved from reference TRBV5-4 and TRBJ1-2, is ETGVTQSPTHLIKTRGQQVTLRCSSQSGHNTVSWYQQALGQGPQFIFQYYREEENGRGNFPPRFSGLQFPNYSSELNVNALELDDSALYLCASSSRDTLGGYTFGSGTRLTVV.

The rearrangement joins TRBV2 to TRBJ1-1, with D possibly being TRBD1 (6 bases). The V end lost 6 bases, the J end lost 4 bases, and 15 bases lay between the germline ends. Looked up from germline, CDR1 is SNHLY and CDR2 is FYNNEI. The CDR3 contains 14 residues. CDR3 protein: CASREQGPSTEAFF. CDR3 in DNA: TGTGCCAGCAGAGAGCAGGGGCCTAGCACTGAAGCTTTCTTT.

This sequence joins TRBV7-2 and TRBJ1-5, with a weak D call TRBD1 (5 bases). This CDR3 contains 15 residues. The V and J ends lost 2 bases and 4 bases respectively, with 12 bases between them. CDR1 is SGHTA, CDR2 FQGNSA, per germline. The CDR3 DNA reads as TGTGCCAGCAGCTTAAATAGGGGACCGAATCAGCCCCAGCATTTT. It codes for CASSLNRGPNQPQHF.

The chain uses TRBV2 and TRBJ2-1; 14 bases line up with TRBD2. V gave up 6 bases and J gave up 9 bases; unmatched junction bases: 4. Per germline, CDR1 SNHLY and CDR2 FYNNEI. The CDR3 consists of 14 residues. The CDR3 DNA is TGTGCCAGCAGACCGGGACTAGCGGGGGCTGAGCAGTTCTTC. This sequence encodes CASRPGLAGAEQFF.

This clone was counted once. The V and J genes are TRBV28 and TRBJ1-5; D is uncertain. The V end was cut by 8 bases, the J end by 3 bases, with 8 bases between. Germline lookup yields CDR1 MDHEN and CDR2 SYDVKM. This CDR3 has 12 amino acids. The CDR3, as DNA: TGTGCCAGCCGGGGAAACAATCAGCCCCAGCATTTT. Encoded protein: CASRGNNQPQHF.

This chain links TRBV7-2 with TRBJ1-2; the match to TRBD1 covers 7 bases. The CDR3 covers 15 residues. Germline V gene data show CDR1 as SGHTA and CDR2 as FQGNSA. Germline trimming cut 5 bases from V and 3 bases from J; bases unmatched to any gene: 9. The CDR3 DNA reads TGTGCCAGCAGCCCAGGGGGGACCACTGACTATGGCTACACCTTC. This sequence encodes CASSPGGTTDYGYTF.

V and J are TRBV4-1 and TRBJ2-1; 8 nucleotides align to TRBD2. The CDR3 consists of 15 residues. Germline CDR1 is MGHRA and CDR2 is YSYEKL. The junction had 14 bases not matched to a gene; V was cut back by 8 bases and J by 8 bases. DNA of the CDR3: TGCGCCAGCGGGCCTCGGTTCGGGGGGGCGGATGAGCAGTTCTTC. Encoded protein: CASGPRFGGADEQFF.

This clone has only a few counts. The chain has TRBV6-1 and TRBJ2-2; 11 bases align to TRBD1. V trimming: 8 bases; J trimming: 2 bases; junction bases outside the gene matches: 1. The CDR3 totals 14 residues. Germline CDR1 MNHNS, CDR2 SASEGT. Here the CDR3 DNA reads TGTGCCAGCCGGACAGGGGGCAACACCGGGGAGCTGTTTTTT. As protein: CASRTGGNTGELFF.

The chain combines TRBV5-1 with TRBJ2-7; TRBD1 agrees at 9 bases. CDR3 size: 15 residues. J was trimmed by 3 bases and V by 5 bases; bases with no gene match: 9. Per the germline V gene, CDR1 is SGHRS and CDR2 is YFSETQ. The CDR3 loop is CASRSTPGQGYEQYF. In DNA, the CDR3 is TGCGCCAGCAGATCAACCCCGGGACAGGGCTACGAGCAGTACTTC.

This rearrangement joins TRBV6-6 to TRBJ1-6; 7 positions match TRBD1. CDR3 length equals 14 residues. V lost 1 base, J lost 9 bases, and 3 bases stayed unmatched. Germline V gene lookup returns CDR1 MNHNY and CDR2 SVGAGI (reference sequence). The CDR3 DNA follows: TGTGCCAGCAGTTACTGGACAGGAGGTTCACCCCTCCACTTT. It specifies CASSYWTGGSPLHF.

This chain connects TRBV7-3 to TRBJ2-3; TRBD2 matches 7 bases. With 1 base clipped from V and 6 bases from J, the junction kept 10 bases outside the gene matches. The germline CDR1 and CDR2 sequences are SGHTA and FQGTGA. CDR3 length: 16 residues. CDR3 coding DNA: TGTGCCAGCAGCTTAATGGCGGGGGAGGGTTTGGATACGCAGTATTTT. Encoded protein: CASSLMAGEGLDTQYF.

This sequence joins TRBV6-5 and TRBJ1-2, with TRBD1 as a possible D gene (5 bases). The CDR3 sequence is 12 residues long. Between the trimmed V and J ends, which lost 6 bases and 5 bases, there was a span of 10 bases. The germline V gene encodes CDR1 MNHEY and CDR2 SVGAGI. The CDR3 nucleotides read TGTGCCAGCAGCAGGCAGGGTTATGGCTACACCTTC. As protein: CASSRQGYGYTF.

The V gene is TRBV9, the J gene TRBJ2-3, with a weak D call TRBD2 (6 bases). CDR1 and CDR2 from the germline V gene are SGDLS and YYNGEE. The CDR3 loop spans 17 amino acids. V lost 0 bases and J lost 7, with 21 bases in between. This chain's CDR3 is CASSVGLAGPSGHTQYF. CDR3 DNA: TGTGCCAGCAGCGTAGGCTTGGCGGGGCCCTCTGGCCATACGCAGTATTTT.